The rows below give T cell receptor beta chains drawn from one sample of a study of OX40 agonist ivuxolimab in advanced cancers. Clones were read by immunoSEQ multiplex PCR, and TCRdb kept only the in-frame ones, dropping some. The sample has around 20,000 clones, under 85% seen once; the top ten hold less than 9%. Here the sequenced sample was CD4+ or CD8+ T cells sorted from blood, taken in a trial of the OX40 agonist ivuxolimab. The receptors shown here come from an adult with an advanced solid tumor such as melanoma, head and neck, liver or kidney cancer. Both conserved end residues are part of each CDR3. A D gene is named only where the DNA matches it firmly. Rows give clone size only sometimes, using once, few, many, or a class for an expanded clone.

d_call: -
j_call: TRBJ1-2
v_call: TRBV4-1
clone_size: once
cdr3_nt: TGCGCCAGCAGCCCTGCTTTCGGGTATGGCTACACCTTC
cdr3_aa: CASSPAFGYGYTF

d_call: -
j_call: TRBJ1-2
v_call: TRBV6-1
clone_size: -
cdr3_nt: TGTGCCAGCAGTGAGAAACAGGGTGGCTATGGCTACACCTTC
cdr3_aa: CASSEKQGGYGYTF

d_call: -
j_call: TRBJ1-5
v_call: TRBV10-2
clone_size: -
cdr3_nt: TGCGCCAGCAGTGAGTTAGCAGGCTTTCAGCCCCAGCATTTT
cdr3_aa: CASSELAGFQPQHF

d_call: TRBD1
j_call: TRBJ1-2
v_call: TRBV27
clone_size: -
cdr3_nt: TGTGCCAGCAGTTTATACAGGGGCGGCCCCTATGGCTACACCTTC
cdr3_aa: CASSLYRGGPYGYTF

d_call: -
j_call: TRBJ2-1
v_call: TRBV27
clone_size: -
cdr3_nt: TGTGCCAGCAGTTTGGAACCCTCTTCCCCCAATGAGCAGTTCTTC
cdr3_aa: CASSLEPSSPNEQFF

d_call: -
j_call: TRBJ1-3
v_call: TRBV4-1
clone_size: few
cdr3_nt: TGCGCCAGCAGCCAAGATCCGGGTGCAGGAAACACCATATATTTT
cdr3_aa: CASSQDPGAGNTIYF

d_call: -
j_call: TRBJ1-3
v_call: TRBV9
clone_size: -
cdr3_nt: TGTGCCAGCACCGCTGGGAACTCTGGAAACACCATATATTTT
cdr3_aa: CASTAGNSGNTIYF

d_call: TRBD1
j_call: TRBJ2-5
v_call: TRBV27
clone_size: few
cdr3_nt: TGTGCCAGCAGTGCGACAGGGGTGGTTCATCTGGAGACCCAGTACTTC
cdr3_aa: CASSATGVVHLETQYF

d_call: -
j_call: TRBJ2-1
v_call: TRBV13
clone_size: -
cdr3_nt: TGTGCCAGCAGCCCCCGTTGGGGGGGCACCTACAATGAGCAGTTCTTC
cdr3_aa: CASSPRWGGTYNEQFF

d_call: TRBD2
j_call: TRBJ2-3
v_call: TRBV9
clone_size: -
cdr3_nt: TGTGCCAGCAGCATTAGCGGGGGCCCCACAGATACGCAGTATTTT
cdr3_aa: CASSISGGPTDTQYF

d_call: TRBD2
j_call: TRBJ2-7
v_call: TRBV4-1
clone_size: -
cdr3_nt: TGCGCCAGCAGCCCTAAAAGAAGCTCTAGCGGGATACTCTACGAGCAGTACTTC
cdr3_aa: CASSPKRSSSGILYEQYF

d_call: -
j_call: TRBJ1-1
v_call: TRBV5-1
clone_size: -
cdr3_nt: TGCGCCAGCAGCCCAAGGACGGACACTGAAGCTTTCTTT
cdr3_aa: CASSPRTDTEAFF

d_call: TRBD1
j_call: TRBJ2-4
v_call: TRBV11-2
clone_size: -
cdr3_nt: TGTGCCAGCAGCTTAGAGGTACAGGGGGCTTTAAACATTCAGTACTTC
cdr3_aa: CASSLEVQGALNIQYF

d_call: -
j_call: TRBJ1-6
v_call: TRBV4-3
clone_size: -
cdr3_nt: TGCGCCAGCAGCCCTGGAAGGGGCTCCTATAATTCACCCCTCCACTTT
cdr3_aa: CASSPGRGSYNSPLHF

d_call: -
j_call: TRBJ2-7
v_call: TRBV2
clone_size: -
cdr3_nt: TGTGCCAGCAGTGAAGCAGGAGGGAACGAGCAGTACTTC
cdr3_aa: CASSEAGGNEQYF

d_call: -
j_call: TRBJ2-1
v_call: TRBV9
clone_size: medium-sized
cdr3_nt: TGTGCCAGCAGCGTGTCCGGGGCTGCCGAGACTGATGAGCAGTTCTTC
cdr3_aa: CASSVSGAAETDEQFF

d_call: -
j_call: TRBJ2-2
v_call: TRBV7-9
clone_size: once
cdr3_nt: TGTGCCAGCATCCCCCAGGTCCCTTCTTCAAACACCGGGGAGCTGTTTTTT
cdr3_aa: CASIPQVPSSNTGELFF

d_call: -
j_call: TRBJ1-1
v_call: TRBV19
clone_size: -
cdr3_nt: TGTGCCATCCAAGAAGGGAACACTGAAGCTTTCTTT
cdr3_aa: CAIQEGNTEAFF

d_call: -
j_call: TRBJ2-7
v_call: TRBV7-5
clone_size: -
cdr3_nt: TGTGCCAGAAGCCCCGCCCGGTTAGGCTACGAGCAGTACTTC
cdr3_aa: CARSPARLGYEQYF

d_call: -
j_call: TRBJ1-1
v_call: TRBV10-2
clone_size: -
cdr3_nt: TGCGCCAGCGGACAGATGAACACTGAAGCTTTCTTT
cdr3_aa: CASGQMNTEAFF

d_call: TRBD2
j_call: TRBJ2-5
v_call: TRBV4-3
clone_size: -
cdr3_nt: TGCGCCAGCAGCCAAGTGTTAGCGGGGGAAGAGACCCAGTACTTC
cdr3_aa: CASSQVLAGEETQYF

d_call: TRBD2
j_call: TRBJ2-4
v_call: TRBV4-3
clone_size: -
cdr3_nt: TGCGCCAGCAGCCAAAATACCGGGAGGTACATTCAGTACTTC
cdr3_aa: CASSQNTGRYIQYF

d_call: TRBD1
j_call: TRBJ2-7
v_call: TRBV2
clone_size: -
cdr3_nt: TGTGCCAGCAGTGAAGGGACAGGGCCCTTCGAGCAGTACTTC
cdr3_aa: CASSEGTGPFEQYF

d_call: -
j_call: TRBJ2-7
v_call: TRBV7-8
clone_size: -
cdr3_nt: TGTGCCAGCAGCTTAATGACACGCTACGAGCAGTACTTC
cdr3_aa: CASSLMTRYEQYF

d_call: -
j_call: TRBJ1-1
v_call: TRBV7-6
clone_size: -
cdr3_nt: TGTGCCAGCAGCTTAGGACCTGAATCAGAAGCTTTCTTT
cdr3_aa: CASSLGPESEAFF

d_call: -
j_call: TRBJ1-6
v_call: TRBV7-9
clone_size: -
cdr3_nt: TGTGCCAGCAGCTTAGTGTTGAGGGGAAGATCACCCCTCCACTTT
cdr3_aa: CASSLVLRGRSPLHF

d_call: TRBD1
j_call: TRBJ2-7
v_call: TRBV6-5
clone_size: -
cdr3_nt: TGTGCCAGCAGTTACGAGACAGGGGACGAGCAGTACTTC
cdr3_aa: CASSYETGDEQYF

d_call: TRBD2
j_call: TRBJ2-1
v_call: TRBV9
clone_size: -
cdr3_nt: TGTGCCAGCAGCGTTAGACTAGCGGGGGACAATGAGCAGTTCTTC
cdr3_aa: CASSVRLAGDNEQFF

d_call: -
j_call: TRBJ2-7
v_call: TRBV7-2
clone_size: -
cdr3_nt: TGTGCCAGCAGCTTACCGGGCTGGGACGAGCAGTACTTC
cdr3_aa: CASSLPGWDEQYF

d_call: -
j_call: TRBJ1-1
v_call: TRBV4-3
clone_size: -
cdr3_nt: TGCGCCAGCAGCCAAGAGGGGGGCACTGAAGCTTTCTTT
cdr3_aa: CASSQEGGTEAFF

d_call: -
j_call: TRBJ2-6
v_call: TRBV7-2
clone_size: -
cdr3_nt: TGTGCCAGCAGCTTAAGGGTGACGGTCCCTCTGGTCGCCAACGTCCTGACTTTC
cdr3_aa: CASSLRVTVPLVANVLTF

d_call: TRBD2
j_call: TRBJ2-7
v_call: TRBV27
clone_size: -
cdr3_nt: TGTGCCAGCAGTTTATATAGCGGGCGAGCCTACGAGCAGTACTTC
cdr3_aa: CASSLYSGRAYEQYF

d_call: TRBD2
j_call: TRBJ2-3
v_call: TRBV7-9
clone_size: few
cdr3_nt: TGTGCCAGCAGCTTGTCTCTAGCGGGGGACACAGATACGCAGTATTTT
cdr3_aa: CASSLSLAGDTDTQYF

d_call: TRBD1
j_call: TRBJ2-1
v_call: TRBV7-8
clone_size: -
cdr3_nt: TGTGCCAGCAGCCCAGGACAGGGAAGTTCAAATGAGCAGTTCTTC
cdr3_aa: CASSPGQGSSNEQFF

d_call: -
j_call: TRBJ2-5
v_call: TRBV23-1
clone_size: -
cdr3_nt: TGCGCCAGCAGTCCGGGAACGACGATAAACCAAGAGACCCAGTACTTC
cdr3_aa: CASSPGTTINQETQYF

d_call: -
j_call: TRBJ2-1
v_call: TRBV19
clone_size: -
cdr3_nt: TGTGCCAGTAGCACAACCTGGGATGAGCAGTTCTTC
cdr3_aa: CASSTTWDEQFF

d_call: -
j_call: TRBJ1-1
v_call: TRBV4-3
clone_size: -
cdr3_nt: TGCGCCAGCAGCCAATGGGGCGAGAACACTGAAGCTTTCTTT
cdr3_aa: CASSQWGENTEAFF

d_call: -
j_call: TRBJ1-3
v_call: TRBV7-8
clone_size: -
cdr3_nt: TGTGCCAGCAGCTTGTACTCTGGAAACACCATATATTTT
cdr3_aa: CASSLYSGNTIYF

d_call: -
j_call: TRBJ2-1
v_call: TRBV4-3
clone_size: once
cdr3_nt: TGCGCCAGCAGCCAAGAACTAGCCTACTCCTACAATGAGCAGTTCTTC
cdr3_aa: CASSQELAYSYNEQFF

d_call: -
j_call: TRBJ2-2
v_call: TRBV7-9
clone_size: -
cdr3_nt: TGTGCCAGCACAGGGGCGCTCCACGGGGAGCTGTTTTTT
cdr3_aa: CASTGALHGELFF

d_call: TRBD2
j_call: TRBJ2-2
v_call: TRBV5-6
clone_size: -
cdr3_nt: TGTGCCAGCAGCTTGGAACTAGCGGGGGCTCACGGGGAGCTGTTTTTT
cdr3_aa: CASSLELAGAHGELFF

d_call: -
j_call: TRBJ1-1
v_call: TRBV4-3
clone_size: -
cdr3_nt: TGCGCCAGCAGCCAAGACCCCAGGGCGAACACTGAAGCTTTCTTT
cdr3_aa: CASSQDPRANTEAFF

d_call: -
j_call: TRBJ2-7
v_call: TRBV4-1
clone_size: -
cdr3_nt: TGCGCCAGCAGCCCCCTCGGAACGGTGACCTACGAGCAGTACTTC
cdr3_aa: CASSPLGTVTYEQYF

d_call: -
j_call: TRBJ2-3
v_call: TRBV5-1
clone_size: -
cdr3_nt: TGCGCCAGCAGCTTGGTGCCCAACCGAGGCACAGATACGCAGTATTTT
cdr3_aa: CASSLVPNRGTDTQYF

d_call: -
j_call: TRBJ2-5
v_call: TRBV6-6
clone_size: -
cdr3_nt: TGTGCCAGCAGTTCTGAGACCCAGTACTTC
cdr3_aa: CASSSETQYF

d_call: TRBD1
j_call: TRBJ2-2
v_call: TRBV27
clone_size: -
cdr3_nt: TGTGCCAGCAGTTTAGGGTTTGGGACAGGGACGACCGGGGAGCTGTTTTTT
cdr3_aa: CASSLGFGTGTTGELFF

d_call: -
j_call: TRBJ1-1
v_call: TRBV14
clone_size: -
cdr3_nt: TGTGCCAGCAGCCTACAGGGGAACACTGAAGCTTTCTTT
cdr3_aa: CASSLQGNTEAFF

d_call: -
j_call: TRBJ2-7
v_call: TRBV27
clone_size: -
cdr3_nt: TGTGCCAGCAGCCGGGACCTCGGTCAAAACGAGCAGTACTTC
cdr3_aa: CASSRDLGQNEQYF

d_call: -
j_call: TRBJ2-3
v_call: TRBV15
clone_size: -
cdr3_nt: TGTGCCACCAGCAGAGTGGGACTCGACAGAGATACGCAGTATTTT
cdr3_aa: CATSRVGLDRDTQYF

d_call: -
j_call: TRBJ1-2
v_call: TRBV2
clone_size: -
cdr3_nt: TGTGCCAGCAGTGAAGCTGGCGGTGGCTACACCTTC
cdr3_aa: CASSEAGGGYTF

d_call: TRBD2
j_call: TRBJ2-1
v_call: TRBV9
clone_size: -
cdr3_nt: TGTGCCAGCAGCCCAAGGACTAGCGGTTACAATGAGCAGTTCTTC
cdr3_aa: CASSPRTSGYNEQFF

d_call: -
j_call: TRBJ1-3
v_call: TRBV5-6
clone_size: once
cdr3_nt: TGTGCCAGCAGCTTGGGAAATTCTGGAAACACCATATATTTT
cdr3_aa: CASSLGNSGNTIYF

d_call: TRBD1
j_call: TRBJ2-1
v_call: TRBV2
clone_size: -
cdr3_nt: TGTGCCAGCAGCCTATTAGCGGGACAGGGGCACAATGAGCAGTTCTTC
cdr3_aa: CASSLLAGQGHNEQFF

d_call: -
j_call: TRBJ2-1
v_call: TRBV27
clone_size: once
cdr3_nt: TGTGCCAGCAGTTCTCAGGGAGGATGGGACAATGAGCAGTTCTTC
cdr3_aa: CASSSQGGWDNEQFF

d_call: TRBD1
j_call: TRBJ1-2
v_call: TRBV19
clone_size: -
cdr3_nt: TGTGCCAGTAGTATAGTTTATTCGACAGGGGACTATGGCTACACCTTC
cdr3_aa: CASSIVYSTGDYGYTF